This T cell receptor (beta chain) was recovered during a study of OX40 agonist ivuxolimab in advanced cancers. Whole-study context: Patients were 82.7% male with ages roughly 20 to 80, mean roughly 55.

V lost 8 bases to trimming and J lost 6 bases; unmatched junction nucleotides: 11. This CDR3 has 14 residues. Germline V gene sequence: CDR1 MGHDK, CDR2 SYGVNS. Profiling relied on immunoSEQ multiplex PCR, and the TCRdb table lists in-frame clones only, not all of them. The repertoire holds around 75,000 clones, approximately 80% seen once, with 1.1% in the top ten. V gene TRBV25-1 combines with J gene TRBJ2-3, with TRBD1 matching over 7 bases. The sequencing used CD4+ or CD8+ T cells sorted from blood, collected in a trial of the OX40 agonist ivuxolimab. The receptor was isolated from an adult with an advanced solid tumor such as melanoma, head and neck, liver or kidney cancer. CDR3 nucleotides: TGTGCCAGCCGTACAACGGACAGGCCTGATACGCAGTATTTT. Residues: CASRTTDRPDTQYF.